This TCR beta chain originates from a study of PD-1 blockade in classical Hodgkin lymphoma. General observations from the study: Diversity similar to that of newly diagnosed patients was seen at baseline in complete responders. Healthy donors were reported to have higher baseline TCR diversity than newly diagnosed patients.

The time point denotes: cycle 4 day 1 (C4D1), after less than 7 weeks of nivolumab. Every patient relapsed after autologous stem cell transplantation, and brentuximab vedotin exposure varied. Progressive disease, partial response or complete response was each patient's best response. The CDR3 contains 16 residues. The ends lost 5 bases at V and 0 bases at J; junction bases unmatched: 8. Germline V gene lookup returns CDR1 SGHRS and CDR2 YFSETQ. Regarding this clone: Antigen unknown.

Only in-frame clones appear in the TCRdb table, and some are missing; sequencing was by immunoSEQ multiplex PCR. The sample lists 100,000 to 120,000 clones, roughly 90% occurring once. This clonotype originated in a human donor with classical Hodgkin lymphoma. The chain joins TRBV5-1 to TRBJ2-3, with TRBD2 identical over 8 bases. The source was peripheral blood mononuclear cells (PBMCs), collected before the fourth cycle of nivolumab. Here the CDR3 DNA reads TGCGCCAGCAGGGACGGGAGGGCCACCAGCACAGATACGCAGTATTTT. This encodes CASRDGRATSTDTQYF.